These 19 T cell receptor beta chains came from one sample sequenced in a study of blood T cell repertoires in COVID-19. Profiled with immunoSEQ multiplex PCR; TCRdb holds only in-frame clones, not every one. Of a few hundred thousand clones listed, 80% to 90% were seen once; the top ten hold approximately 3%. Source material: peripheral blood. These TCRs come from a woman aged 30 to 39 with COVID-19, enrolled during active disease.

The rearrangement joins TRBV19 to TRBJ2-3, with D maybe TRBD2 (5 bases). V lost 1 base, J lost 2 bases, and 7 bases lay in between. The CDR3 sequence is 14 residues long. CDR1 is LNHDA and CDR2 is SQIVND in the germline V gene (reference sequence). This chain's CDR3 is CASSIVGDTDTQYF. For the CDR3, the DNA is TGTGCCAGTAGTATAGTCGGGGACACAGATACGCAGTATTTT.

The rearrangement joins TRBV10-2 to TRBJ1-1; D is ambiguous. This CDR3 is built from 15 residues. CDR1 and CDR2 (germline): WSHSY, SAAADI. V lost 3 bases and J 0 bases, leaving 11 bases between the germline ends. Here the CDR3 reads CASSDSPGLNTEAFF. The CDR3, as DNA: TGCGCCAGCAGTGATAGTCCAGGCTTGAACACTGAAGCTTTCTTT.

This clone was observed a single time. The same CDR3 is also encoded by other DNA sequences in this sample. This sequence joins TRBV3-1 (or the pseudogene TRBV3-2) and TRBJ2-5, with 8 bases matching TRBD2. This CDR3 comprises 14 residues. Trimming cost V 1 base and J 2 bases; bases outside gene matches: 0. Germline V gene data show CDR1 as LGHDT and CDR2 as YNNKEL (reference sequence). The CDR3 here is CASSQAGGQETQYF. The CDR3 nucleotides read TGTGCCAGCAGCCAAGCGGGGGGGCAAGAGACCCAGTACTTC.

This rearrangement joins TRBV18 to TRBJ2-7; TRBD1 aligns across 8 bases. Germline assignment: CDR1 KGHSH and CDR2 LQKENI. CDR3 length: 16 amino acids. V dropped 3 bases and J dropped 7; count of bases not matched to a gene: 14. The CDR3 sequence: CASSPSTGRGLGEQYF. The CDR3 DNA reads as TGTGCCAGCTCACCGTCTACCGGCAGGGGGCTGGGGGAGCAGTACTTC.

This chain joins TRBV7-9 and TRBJ2-1; 7 bases match TRBD1. V lost 0 bases, J lost 3 bases, and 5 bases stayed unmatched. Germline lookup yields CDR1 SEHNR and CDR2 FQNEAQ (reference sequence). The CDR3 has 16 amino acids. CDR3 in amino acids: CASSLARDRRYNEQFF. The DNA of the CDR3 is TGTGCCAGCAGCTTAGCCCGGGACAGACGCTACAATGAGCAGTTCTTC.

Worth noting for this clone: A much larger clone lies one base from this, so it may be a read error. The chain is built from TRBV5-4 and TRBJ2-7; perhaps TRBD1 as D (6 bases). Deletions cut 0 bases from V and 2 bases from J, with 6 bases between. CDR1 SGHNT and CDR2 YYREEE come from the germline V gene (reference sequence). This CDR3 is built from 13 residues. The CDR3 DNA reads TGTGCCAGCAGCTTGGACAGGGCCTACGAGCAGTACGTC. As protein: CASSLDRAYEQYV.

In its sample, this clone was seen a few times. CDR3: CASSASIEQYF. The DNA of the CDR3 is TGTGCCAGCAGCGCCAGTATCGAGCAGTACTTC. The chain uses TRBV7-8 and TRBJ2-7; D not certain. V lost 5 bases and J 6 bases, leaving 8 bases between the germline ends. The CDR3 is made up of 11 amino acids. Germline CDR1 reads SGHVS; CDR2 reads FQNEAQ.

The V call is TRBV5-1, the J call TRBJ2-5; 7 positions agree with TRBD1. CDR3 length: 16 amino acids. Germline V lookup: CDR1 SGHRS, CDR2 YFSETQ. With V trimmed by 0 bases and J by 2 bases, 7 bases remained unmatched. The CDR3 bases are TGCGCCAGCAGCTTGGGGGGTTGGACAGGACAAGAGACCCAGTACTTC. Amino acid sequence: CASSLGGWTGQETQYF.

The rearrangement links TRBV24-1 to TRBJ2-5; TRBD2 matches 14 bases. The CDR3 runs to 16 residues. CDR1 is KGHDR, CDR2 SFDVKD, per germline. V was pared by 4 bases and J by 5 bases, with 5 bases of the junction left unmatched. The CDR3 nucleotides read TGTGCCACCAGTGAACCCGGGACTAGCGGGAGCGAGACCCAGTACTTC. Translation gives CATSEPGTSGSETQYF.

The J gene is TRBJ1-2, the V gene TRBV27; 7 bases fit TRBD1. The V gene end was trimmed by 4 bases and the J gene end by 8 bases; junction bases not matched to a gene: 4. Looked up from germline, CDR1 is MNHEY and CDR2 is SMNVEV (reference sequence). This CDR3 has 12 amino acids. The CDR3 region has the DNA TGTGCCAGCAGTTCGCCAGGGGGAGGCTACACCTTC. Amino acids: CASSSPGGGYTF.

This rearrangement joins TRBV7-2 to TRBJ2-7; D possibly corresponds to TRBD1 (5 bases). V was pared by 8 bases and J by 0 bases, with 11 bases between. The CDR3 has 13 amino acids. CDR1 and CDR2 (germline): SGHTA, FQGNSA. In nucleotides, the CDR3 is TGTGCCAGCTGTACAGGTAACTCCTACGAGCAGTACTTC. It specifies CASCTGNSYEQYF.

This chain connects TRBV7-2 to TRBJ1-4; D is unresolved. V was cut by 2 bases and J by 1 base, with 14 bases left in between. Germline values: CDR1 SGHTA, CDR2 FQGNSA. The CDR3 runs to 17 residues. Written as DNA, the CDR3 is TGTGCCAGCAGCTTATTAGGCCTCCAGGAAACTAATGAAAAACTGTTTTTT. As protein: CASSLLGLQETNEKLFF.

The V and J genes are TRBV5-1 and TRBJ2-1; D unclear. This CDR3 is built from 15 residues. The germline gives CDR1 SGHRS, CDR2 YFSETQ. Trimming took off 3 bases at V and 0 bases at J, with 10 bases between the two ends. CDR3 nucleotides: TGCGCCAGCAGCTCCGGAGTGAGCTCCTACAATGAGCAGTTCTTC. This encodes CASSSGVSSYNEQFF.

V usage is TRBV18 and J usage is TRBJ1-3, with 7 nucleotides matching TRBD1. Trimming cost V 3 bases and J 4 bases; bases outside gene matches: 3. Germline V gives CDR1 KGHSH, CDR2 LQKENI. The CDR3 totals 14 residues. The CDR3 region is CASSPTGLGNTIYF. The CDR3 DNA reads as TGTGCCAGCTCACCGACAGGGTTGGGAAACACCATATATTTT. The full variable domain, completed using reference TRBV18 and TRBJ1-3, is NAGVMQNPRHLVRRRGQEARLRCSPMKGHSHVYWYRQLPEEGLKFMVYLQKENIIDESGMPKERFSAEFPKEGPSILRIQQVVRGDSAAYFCASSPTGLGNTIYFGEGSWLTVV.

The V gene is TRBV24-1, the J gene TRBJ1-2, with D possibly being TRBD1 (6 bases). CDR1 is KGHDR, CDR2 SFDVKD, per germline. V shed 10 bases and J shed 5 bases, with 16 bases lying between them. This CDR3 is built from 13 residues. As DNA, the CDR3 is TGTGCCACGTCCCTGACAGGCGCGTATGGCTACACCTTC. It yields the protein CATSLTGAYGYTF.

The chain links TRBV6-5 to TRBJ2-7; 8 nucleotides line up with TRBD1. CDR3 length: 14 amino acids. The V gene end was trimmed by 3 bases and the J gene end by 9 bases; junction bases not matched to a gene: 10. CDR1 is MNHEY, CDR2 SVGAGI, per germline. The CDR3 loop reads CASSYSGTGPSQYV. In nucleotides, the CDR3 is TGTGCCAGCAGTTATTCCGGGACAGGACCCTCGCAGTACGTC.

The genes are TRBV5-6 and TRBJ2-3; maybe TRBD2 (6 bases). The V and J ends lost 0 bases and 2 bases respectively, with 10 bases between them. CDR3 length: 15 residues. Germline CDR1 and CDR2: SGHDT and YYEEEE. CDR3 loop: CASSLVRGTTDTQYF. The CDR3 DNA reads TGTGCCAGCAGCTTGGTCCGGGGGACCACAGATACGCAGTATTTT.

The chain links TRBV6-6 to TRBJ1-1; D is ambiguous. Per germline, CDR1 MNHNY and CDR2 SVGAGI (reference sequence). V lost 8 bases, J lost 4 bases, and 8 bases lay in between. This CDR3 region has 11 residues. The CDR3 loop reads CASHRGTEAFF. Written as DNA, the CDR3 is TGTGCCAGCCACCGGGGCACTGAAGCTTTCTTT.

This chain connects TRBV19 to TRBJ1-1; 9 bases fit TRBD1. Germline CDR1 and CDR2: LNHDA and SQIVND (reference sequence). This CDR3 has 14 amino acids. V was clipped by 5 bases and J by 6 bases; unmatched bases: 7. The CDR3 region is CASSLGQGRPEAFF. CDR3 coding DNA: TGTGCCAGTAGTCTTGGACAGGGGCGCCCTGAAGCTTTCTTT.